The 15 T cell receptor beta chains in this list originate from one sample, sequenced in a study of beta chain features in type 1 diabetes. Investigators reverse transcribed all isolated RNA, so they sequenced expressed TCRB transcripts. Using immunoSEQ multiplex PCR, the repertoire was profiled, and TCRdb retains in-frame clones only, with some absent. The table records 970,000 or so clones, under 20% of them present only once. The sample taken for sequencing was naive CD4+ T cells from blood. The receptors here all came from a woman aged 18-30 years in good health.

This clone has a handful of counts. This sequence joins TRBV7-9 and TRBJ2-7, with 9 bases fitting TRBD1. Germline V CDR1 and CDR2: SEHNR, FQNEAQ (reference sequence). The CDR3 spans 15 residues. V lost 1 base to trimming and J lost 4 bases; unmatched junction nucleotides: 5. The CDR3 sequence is CASSLGTGDYYEQYF. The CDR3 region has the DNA TGTGCCAGCAGCTTAGGGACAGGGGATTATTACGAGCAGTACTTC. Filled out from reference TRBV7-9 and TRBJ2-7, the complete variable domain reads DTGVSQNPRHKITKRGQNVTFRCDPISEHNRLYWYRQTLGQGPEFLTYFQNEAQLEKSRLLSDRFSAERPKGSFSTLEIQRTEQGDSAMYLCASSLGTGDYYEQYFGPGTRLTVT.

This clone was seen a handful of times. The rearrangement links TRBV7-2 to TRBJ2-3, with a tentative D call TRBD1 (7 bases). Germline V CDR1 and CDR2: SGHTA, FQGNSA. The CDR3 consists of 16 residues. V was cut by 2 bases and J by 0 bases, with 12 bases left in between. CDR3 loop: CASSLRGRGSTDTQYF. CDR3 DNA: TGTGCCAGCAGCTTAAGGGGGCGGGGTAGCACAGATACGCAGTATTTT.

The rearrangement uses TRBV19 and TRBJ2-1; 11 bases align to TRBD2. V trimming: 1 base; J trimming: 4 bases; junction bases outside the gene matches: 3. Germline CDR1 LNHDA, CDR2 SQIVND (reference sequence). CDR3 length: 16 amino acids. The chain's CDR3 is CASSIGLAGIYNEQFF. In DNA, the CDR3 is TGTGCCAGTAGTATAGGACTAGCGGGAATATACAATGAGCAGTTCTTC.

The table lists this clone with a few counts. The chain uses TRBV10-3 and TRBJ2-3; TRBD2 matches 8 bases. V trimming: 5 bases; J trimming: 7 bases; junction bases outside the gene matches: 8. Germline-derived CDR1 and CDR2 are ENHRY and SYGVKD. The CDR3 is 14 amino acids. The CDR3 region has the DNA TGTGCCATCAGTCCGGGACTAGGCCCAAATACGCAGTATTTT. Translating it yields CAISPGLGPNTQYF.

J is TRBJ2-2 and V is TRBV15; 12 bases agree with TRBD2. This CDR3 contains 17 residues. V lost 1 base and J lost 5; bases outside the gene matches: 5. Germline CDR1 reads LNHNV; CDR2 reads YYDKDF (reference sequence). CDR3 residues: CATSRGLAGAGTGELFF. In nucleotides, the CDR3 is TGTGCCACCAGCAGAGGACTAGCGGGAGCGGGTACCGGGGAGCTGTTTTTT.

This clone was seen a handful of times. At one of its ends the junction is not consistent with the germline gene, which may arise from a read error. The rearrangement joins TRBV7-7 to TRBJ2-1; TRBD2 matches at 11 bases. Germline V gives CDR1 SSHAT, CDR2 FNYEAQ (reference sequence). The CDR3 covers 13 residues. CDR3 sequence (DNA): TGTGCTAGCAGCTTACTAGCGGGGGACGAGCAGTTCTTC. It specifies CASSLLAGDEQFF.

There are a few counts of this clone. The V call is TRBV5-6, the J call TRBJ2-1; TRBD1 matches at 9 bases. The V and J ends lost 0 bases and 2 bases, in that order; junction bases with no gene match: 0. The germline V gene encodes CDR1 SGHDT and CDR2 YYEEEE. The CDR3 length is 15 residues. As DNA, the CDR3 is TGTGCCAGCAGCTTGGGACAGGGGGCCTACAATGAGCAGTTCTTC. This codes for CASSLGQGAYNEQFF.

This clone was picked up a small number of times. The CDR3, as DNA: TGTGCCAGCAGCCCCGCCCGGGGAGCCGGGGAGCTGTTTTTT. It encodes CASSPARGAGELFF. The rearrangement links TRBV7-3 to TRBJ2-2; possible D gene TRBD2, 5 bases. Between the trimmed V and J ends, which lost 5 bases and 6 bases, there was a span of 13 bases. This CDR3 has 14 residues. Germline V lookup: CDR1 SGHTA, CDR2 FQGTGA.

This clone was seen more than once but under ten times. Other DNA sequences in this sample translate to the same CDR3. The CDR3 loop reads CASSLTSGQETQYF. The CDR3 DNA reads TGCGCCAGCAGTCTTACTAGCGGCCAAGAGACCCAGTACTTC. This chain connects TRBV5-1 to TRBJ2-5, with 8 bases lining up with TRBD2. J was trimmed by 1 base and V by 5 bases; bases with no gene match: 4. The CDR3 is made up of 14 amino acids. Germline CDR1 is SGHRS and CDR2 is YFSETQ.

DNA for the CDR3: TGTGCCAGCAGCTTGGGGCGGCGGACTAGCACAGATACGCAGTATTTT. It translates to CASSLGRRTSTDTQYF. The rearrangement uses TRBV5-4 and TRBJ2-3; a possible D gene is TRBD2 (5 bases). This CDR3 spans 16 amino acids. Germline V gene lookup returns CDR1 SGHNT and CDR2 YYREEE (reference sequence). Trimming pared 0 bases from V and 0 bases from J, leaving 11 bases between.

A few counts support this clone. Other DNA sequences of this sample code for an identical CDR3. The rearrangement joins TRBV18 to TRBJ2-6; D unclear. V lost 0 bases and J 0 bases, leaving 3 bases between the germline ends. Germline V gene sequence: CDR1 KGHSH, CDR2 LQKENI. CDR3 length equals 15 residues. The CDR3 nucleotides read TGTGCCAGCTCACCACCAAGCTCTGGGGCCAACGTCCTGACTTTC. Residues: CASSPPSSGANVLTF.

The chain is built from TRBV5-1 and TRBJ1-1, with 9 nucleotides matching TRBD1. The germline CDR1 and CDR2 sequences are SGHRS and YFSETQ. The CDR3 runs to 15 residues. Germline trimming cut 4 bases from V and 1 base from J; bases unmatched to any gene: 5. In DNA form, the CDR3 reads TGCGCCAGCAGCGTCTCGGGACAGGGGAACACTGAAGCTTTCTTT. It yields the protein CASSVSGQGNTEAFF.

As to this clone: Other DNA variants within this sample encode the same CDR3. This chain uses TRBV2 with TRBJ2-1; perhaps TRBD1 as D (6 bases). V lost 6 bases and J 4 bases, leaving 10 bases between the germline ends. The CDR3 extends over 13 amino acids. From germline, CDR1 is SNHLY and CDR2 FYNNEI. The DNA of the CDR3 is TGTGCCAGCAGACAGGACAGTTACAATGAGCAGTTCTTC. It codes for CASRQDSYNEQFF.

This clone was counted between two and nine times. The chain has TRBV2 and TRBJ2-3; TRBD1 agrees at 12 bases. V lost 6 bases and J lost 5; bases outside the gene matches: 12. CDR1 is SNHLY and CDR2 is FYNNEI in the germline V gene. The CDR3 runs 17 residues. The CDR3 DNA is TGTGCCAGCAGCCGCTCCAGGGACAGGGGGCCGGTAGATACGCAGTATTTT. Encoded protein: CASSRSRDRGPVDTQYF.

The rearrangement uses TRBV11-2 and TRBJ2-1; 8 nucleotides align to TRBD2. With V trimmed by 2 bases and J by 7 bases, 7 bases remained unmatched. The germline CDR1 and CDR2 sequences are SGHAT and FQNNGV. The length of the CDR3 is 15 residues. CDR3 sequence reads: CASSLSAGGGNEQFF. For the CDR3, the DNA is TGTGCCAGCAGCTTATCGGCGGGAGGCGGGAATGAGCAGTTCTTC.